These T cell receptor beta chains were read from a single sample in a study of human T cells and chemical hapten exposure. TCRdb itself ran the RACE reads through MiXCR, one entry per CDR3 protein. The sample includes some 84,000 distinct CDR3 sequences, under 14% seen only once; the top ten take roughly 3.7%. The material sequenced was whole blood, taken in connection with sensitization to the hapten diphenylcyclopropenone (DPC). All receptors come from a woman aged 50 to 60 with alopecia areata. Some clones in this sample may be carry-over from other donors' samples. The conserved cysteine and the conserved F or W are not part of the CDR3 here. The order of the fields is V gene, J gene, CDR3 protein.

TRBV2	TRBJ2-5	ASRRDSQETQY
TRBV29-1	TRBJ2-5	SVGTSQETQY
TRBV29-1	TRBJ2-5	SVVRRSGETQY
TRBV29-1	TRBJ2-5	SSAGTGGTAQY
TRBV29-1	TRBJ2-3	SAARTYRTDTQY
TRBV7-2	TRBJ2-1	ASSPRTSKGLGEQF
TRBV20-1	TRBJ2-3	SATGTSTDTQY
TRBV11-3	TRBJ1-2	ASSSTGTYGYT
TRBV10-2	TRBJ2-1	ASSETSGYNEQF
TRBV29-1	TRBJ1-2	SVDSGSNYGYT
TRBV7-2	TRBJ2-3	ASSLRASGFSDTQY
TRBV11-2	TRBJ1-1	ASSLEGYYTEAF
TRBV5-4	TRBJ1-4	ASSPTGDTNEKLF
TRBV28	TRBJ2-3	ASSPSGAGGTDTQY
TRBV5-1	TRBJ1-1	ASLPGQGGAAEAF
TRBV18	TRBJ2-7	ASSPGTNEQY
TRBV5-1	TRBJ2-7	ASSLAVGPGEQY
TRBV7-2	TRBJ1-2	ASSLGVVGADGYT
TRBV5-4	TRBJ1-1	ASSPRQADTEAF
TRBV7-8	TRBJ2-5	ASSSGQQETQY
TRBV3-1	TRBJ2-7	ASSNPGLPREQY
TRBV5-4	TRBJ2-3	ASSPVGPSTDTQY
TRBV6-5	TRBJ2-3	ASRDTSGRAADTQY
TRBV7-9	TRBJ1-2	ASSLEGHRGGYT
TRBV6-2/TRBV6-3	TRBJ2-3	ASSFDRGATDTQY
TRBV5-1	TRBJ2-1	ASRTIAGGPEDEQF
TRBV29-1	TRBJ2-7	SARGVGHEQY
TRBV7-6	TRBJ1-2	ASSFDRGPNYGYT
TRBV10-2	TRBJ1-5	ASSESVAAGRPQPQH
TRBV3-1	TRBJ2-1	ASSQDLTGAYNEQF
TRBV11-2	TRBJ2-2	ASSLTPSGAGELF
TRBV12-3/TRBV12-4	TRBJ2-3	ASSGGFGFTDTQY
TRBV29-1	TRBJ2-1	SVDGLSNEQF
TRBV28	TRBJ1-5	ASRPNGPGLESQPQH
TRBV30	TRBJ2-3	AWSHGPGLDTQY